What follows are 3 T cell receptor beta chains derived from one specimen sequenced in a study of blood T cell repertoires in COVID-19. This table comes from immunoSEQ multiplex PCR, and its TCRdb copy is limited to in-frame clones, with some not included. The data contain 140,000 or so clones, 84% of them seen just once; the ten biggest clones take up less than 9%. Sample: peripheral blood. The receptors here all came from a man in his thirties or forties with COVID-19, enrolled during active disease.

The CDR3 is CASSYRQGWTEAFF. CDR3 sequence (DNA): TGTGCCAGCAGTTACCGACAGGGGTGGACTGAAGCTTTCTTT. This chain links TRBV6-5 with TRBJ1-1; 8 positions agree with TRBD1. The CDR3 has 14 residues. CDR1 is MNHEY, CDR2 SVGAGI, per germline. Trimming at V came to 2 bases and at J to 5 bases, leaving 4 bases not matched to a gene.

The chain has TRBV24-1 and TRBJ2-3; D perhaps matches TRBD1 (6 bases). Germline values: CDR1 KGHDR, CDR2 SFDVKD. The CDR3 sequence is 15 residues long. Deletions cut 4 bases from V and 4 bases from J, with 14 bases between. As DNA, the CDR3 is TGTGCCACCAGTGAGGGGGCGCATTCCGCAGATACGCAGTATTTT. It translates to CATSEGAHSADTQYF.

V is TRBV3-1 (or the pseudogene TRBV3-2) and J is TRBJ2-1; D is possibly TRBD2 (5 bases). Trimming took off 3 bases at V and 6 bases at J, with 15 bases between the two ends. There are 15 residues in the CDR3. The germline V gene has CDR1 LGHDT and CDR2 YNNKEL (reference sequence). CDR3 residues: CASSQGLRAGNEQFF. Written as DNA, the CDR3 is TGTGCCAGCAGCCAGGGTCTTCGCGCGGGCAATGAGCAGTTCTTC.